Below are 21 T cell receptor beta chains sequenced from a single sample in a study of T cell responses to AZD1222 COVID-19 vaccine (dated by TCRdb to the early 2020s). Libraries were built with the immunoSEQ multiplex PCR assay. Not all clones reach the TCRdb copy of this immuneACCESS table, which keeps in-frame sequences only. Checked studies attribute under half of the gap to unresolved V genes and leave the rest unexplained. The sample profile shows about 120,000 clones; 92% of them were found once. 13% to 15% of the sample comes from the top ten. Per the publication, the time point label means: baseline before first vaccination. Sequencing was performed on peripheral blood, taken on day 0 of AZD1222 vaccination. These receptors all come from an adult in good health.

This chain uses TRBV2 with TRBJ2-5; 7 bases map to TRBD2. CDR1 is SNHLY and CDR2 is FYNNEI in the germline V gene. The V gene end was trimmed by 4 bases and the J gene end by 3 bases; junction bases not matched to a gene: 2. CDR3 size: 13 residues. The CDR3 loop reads CASSVLAEETQYF. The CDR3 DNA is TGTGCCAGCAGTGTCCTAGCGGAAGAGACCCAGTACTTC.

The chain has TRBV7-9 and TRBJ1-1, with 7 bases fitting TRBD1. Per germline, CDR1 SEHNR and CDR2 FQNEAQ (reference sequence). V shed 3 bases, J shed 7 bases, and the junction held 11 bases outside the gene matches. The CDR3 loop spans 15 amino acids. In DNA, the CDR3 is TGTGCCAGCAGCTTCACACAGGGGAGGGGGGTTGAAGCTTTCTTT. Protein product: CASSFTQGRGVEAFF.

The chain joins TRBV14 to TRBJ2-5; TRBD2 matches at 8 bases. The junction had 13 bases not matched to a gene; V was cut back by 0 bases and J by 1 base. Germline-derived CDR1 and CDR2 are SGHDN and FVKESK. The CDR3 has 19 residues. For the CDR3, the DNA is TGTGCCAGCAGCCAAGAGGGCAGGGCAGGGACTAGTATCCAAGAGACCCAGTACTTC. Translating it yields CASSQEGRAGTSIQETQYF.

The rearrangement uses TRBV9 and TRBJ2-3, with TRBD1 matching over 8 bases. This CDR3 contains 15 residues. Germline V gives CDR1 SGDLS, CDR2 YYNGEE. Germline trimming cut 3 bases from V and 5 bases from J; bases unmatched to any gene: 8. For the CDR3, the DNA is TGTGCCAGCAGCGCGAGGACAGGGAGTGGAGATACGCAGTATTTT. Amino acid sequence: CASSARTGSGDTQYF.

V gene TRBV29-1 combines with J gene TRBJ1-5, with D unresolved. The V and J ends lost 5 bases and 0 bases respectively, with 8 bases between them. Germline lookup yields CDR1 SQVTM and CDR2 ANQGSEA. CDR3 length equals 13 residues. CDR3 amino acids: CSVRGSSNQPQHF. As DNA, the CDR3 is TGCAGCGTTCGGGGAAGTAGCAATCAGCCCCAGCATTTT.

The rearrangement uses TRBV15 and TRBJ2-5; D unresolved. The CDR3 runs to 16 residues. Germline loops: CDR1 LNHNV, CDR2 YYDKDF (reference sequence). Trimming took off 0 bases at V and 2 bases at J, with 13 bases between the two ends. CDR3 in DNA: TGTGCCACCAGCAGAGATGTATTAGGGAATCAAGAGACCCAGTACTTC. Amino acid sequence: CATSRDVLGNQETQYF.

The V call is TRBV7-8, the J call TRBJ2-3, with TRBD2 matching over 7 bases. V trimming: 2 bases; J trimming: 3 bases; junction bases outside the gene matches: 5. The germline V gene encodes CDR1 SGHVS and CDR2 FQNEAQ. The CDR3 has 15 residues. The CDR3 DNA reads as TGTGCCAGCAGCTTATTGGGCGGGAGTACAGATACGCAGTATTTT. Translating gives CASSLLGGSTDTQYF. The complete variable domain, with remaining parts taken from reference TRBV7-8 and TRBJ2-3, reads GAGVSQSPRYKVAKRGQDVALRCDPISGHVSLFWYQQALGQGPEFLTYFQNEAQLDKSGLPSDRFFAERPEGSVSTLKIQRTQQEDSAVYLCASSLLGGSTDTQYFGPGTRLTVL.

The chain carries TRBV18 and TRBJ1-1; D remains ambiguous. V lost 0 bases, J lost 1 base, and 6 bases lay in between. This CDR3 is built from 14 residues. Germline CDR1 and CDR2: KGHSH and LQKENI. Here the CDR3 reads CASSPPPGNTEAFF. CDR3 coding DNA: TGTGCCAGCTCACCACCACCTGGGAACACTGAAGCTTTCTTT.

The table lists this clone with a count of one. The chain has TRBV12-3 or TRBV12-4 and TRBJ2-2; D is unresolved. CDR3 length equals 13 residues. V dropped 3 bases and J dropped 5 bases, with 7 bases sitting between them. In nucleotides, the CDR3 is TGTGCCAGCAGTTTCTTGGGGACCGGGGAGCTGTTTTTT. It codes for CASSFLGTGELFF.

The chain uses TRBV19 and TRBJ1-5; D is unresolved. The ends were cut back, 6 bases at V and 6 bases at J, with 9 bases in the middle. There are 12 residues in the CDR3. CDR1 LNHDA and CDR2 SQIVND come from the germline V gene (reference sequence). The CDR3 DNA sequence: TGTGCCAGTAGGGAAGGGATTCAGCCCCAGCATTTT. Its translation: CASREGIQPQHF.

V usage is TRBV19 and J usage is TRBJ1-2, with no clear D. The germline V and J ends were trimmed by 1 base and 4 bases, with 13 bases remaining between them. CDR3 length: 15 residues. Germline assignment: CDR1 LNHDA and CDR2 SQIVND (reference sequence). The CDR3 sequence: CASSIVPGSGYGYTF. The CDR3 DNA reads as TGTGCCAGTAGTATAGTGCCAGGATCAGGCTATGGCTACACCTTC.

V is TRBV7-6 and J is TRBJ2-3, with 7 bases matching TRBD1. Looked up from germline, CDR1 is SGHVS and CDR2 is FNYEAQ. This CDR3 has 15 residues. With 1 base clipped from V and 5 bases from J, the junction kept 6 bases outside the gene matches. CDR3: CASSLEGQYLDTQYF. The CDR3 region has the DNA TGTGCCAGCAGCTTAGAGGGACAGTACCTAGATACGCAGTATTTT.

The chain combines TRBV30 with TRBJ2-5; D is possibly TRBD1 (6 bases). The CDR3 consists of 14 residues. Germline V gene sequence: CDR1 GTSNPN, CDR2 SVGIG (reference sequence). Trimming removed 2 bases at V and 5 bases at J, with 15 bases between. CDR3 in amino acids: CAWSPQGPRETQYF. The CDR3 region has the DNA TGTGCCTGGAGTCCTCAGGGGCCCCGGGAGACCCAGTACTTC. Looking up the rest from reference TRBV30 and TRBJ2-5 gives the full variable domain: SQTIHQWPATLVQPVGSPLSLECTVEGTSNPNLYWYRQAAGRGLQLLFYSVGIGQISSEVPQNLSASRPQDRQFILSSKKLLLSDSGFYLCAWSPQGPRETQYFGPGTRLLVL.

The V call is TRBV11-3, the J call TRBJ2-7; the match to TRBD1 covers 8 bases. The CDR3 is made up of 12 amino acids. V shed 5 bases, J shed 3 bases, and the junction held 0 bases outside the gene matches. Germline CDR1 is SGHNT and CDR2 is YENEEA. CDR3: CASSGQGYEQYF. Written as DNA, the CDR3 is TGTGCCAGCAGCGGACAGGGCTACGAGCAGTACTTC. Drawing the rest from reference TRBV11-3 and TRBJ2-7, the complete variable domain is EAGVVQSPRYKIIEKKQPVAFWCNPISGHNTLYWYLQNLGQGPELLIRYENEEAVDDSQLPKDRFSAERLKGVDSTLKIQPAELGDSAVYLCASSGQGYEQYFGPGTRLTVT.

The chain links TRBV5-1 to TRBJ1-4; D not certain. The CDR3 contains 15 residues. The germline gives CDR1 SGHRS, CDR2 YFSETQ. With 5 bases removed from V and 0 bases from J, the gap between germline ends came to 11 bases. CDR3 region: CASRSNSATNEKLFF. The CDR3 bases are TGCGCCAGCAGGTCAAACAGTGCAACTAATGAAAAACTGTTTTTT. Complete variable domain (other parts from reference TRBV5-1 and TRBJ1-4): KAGVTQTPRYLIKTRGQQVTLSCSPISGHRSVSWYQQTPGQGLQFLFEYFSETQRNKGNFPGRFSGRQFSNSRSEMNVSTLELGDSALYLCASRSNSATNEKLFFGSGTQLSVL.

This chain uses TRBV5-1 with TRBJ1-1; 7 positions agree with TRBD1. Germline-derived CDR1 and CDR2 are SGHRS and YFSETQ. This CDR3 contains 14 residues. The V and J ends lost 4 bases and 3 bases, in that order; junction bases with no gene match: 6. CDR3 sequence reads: CASSLDRFDTEAFF. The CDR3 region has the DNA TGCGCCAGCAGCCTGGACAGGTTTGACACTGAAGCTTTCTTT.

CDR3 DNA: TGTGCCAGTAGTATCAGGGGCTCGGACACCGGGGAGCTGTTTTTT. Its translation: CASSIRGSDTGELFF. This sequence joins TRBV19 and TRBJ2-2; D is perhaps TRBD1 (6 bases). The CDR3 is made up of 15 amino acids. V was clipped by 3 bases and J by 3 bases, with 11 bases between them. Germline V lookup: CDR1 LNHDA, CDR2 SQIVND (reference sequence).

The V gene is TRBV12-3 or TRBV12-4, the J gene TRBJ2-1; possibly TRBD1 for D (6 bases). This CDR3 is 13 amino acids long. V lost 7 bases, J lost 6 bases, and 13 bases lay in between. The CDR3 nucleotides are TGTGCCAGCATCCAACAGGGTTTCAATGAGCAGTTCTTC. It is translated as CASIQQGFNEQFF.

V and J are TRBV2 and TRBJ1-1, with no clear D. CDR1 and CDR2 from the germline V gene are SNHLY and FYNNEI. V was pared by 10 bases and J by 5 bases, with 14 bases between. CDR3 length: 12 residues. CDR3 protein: CATQGGRTEAFF. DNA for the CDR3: TGTGCCACCCAAGGCGGGAGGACTGAAGCTTTCTTT.

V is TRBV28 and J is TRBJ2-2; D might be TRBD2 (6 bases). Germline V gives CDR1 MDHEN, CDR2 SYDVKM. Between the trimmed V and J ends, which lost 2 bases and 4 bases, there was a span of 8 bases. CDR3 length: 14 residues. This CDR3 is CASSLGGATGELFF. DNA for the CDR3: TGTGCCAGCAGTTTAGGCGGGGCCACCGGGGAGCTGTTTTTT.

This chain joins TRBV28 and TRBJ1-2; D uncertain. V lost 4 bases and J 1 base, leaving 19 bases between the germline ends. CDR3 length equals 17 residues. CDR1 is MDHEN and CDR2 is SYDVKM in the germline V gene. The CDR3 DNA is TGTGCCAGCAGTTCCCCGCACGCTGGGGAATATAACTATGGCTACACCTTC. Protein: CASSSPHAGEYNYGYTF.